Below, 6 T cell receptor beta chains from the same sample are listed, as sequenced in a study of metastatic and nonmetastatic thyroid tumors. No treatment had been given to any patient before thyroid surgery. TCRdb ran MiXCR on the PCR reads. Here the sample spans 14,000 or so clones, almost 30% being singletons. Sample: blood. All receptors derive from a female donor with papillary thyroid cancer or a benign thyroid nodule (not recorded which). Some clones in this sample may be carry-over from other donors' samples.

This clone is medium-sized (0.01 to 0.1%) in the sample. The rearrangement joins TRBV20-1 to TRBJ1-1; D unclear. Trimming cost V 3 bases and J 5 bases, with 10 bases left between them. CDR1 is DFQATT, CDR2 SNEGSKA, per germline (reference sequence). This CDR3 has 12 residues. CDR3 DNA: TGCAGTGCTAGTATCGTGGGGACTGAAGCTTTCTTT. It specifies CSASIVGTEAFF.

Many counts were recorded for this clone. This chain uses TRBV29-1 with TRBJ2-3; maybe TRBD2 (5 bases). V was trimmed by 3 bases and J by 0 bases, leaving 16 bases between them. Germline V gene lookup returns CDR1 SQVTM and CDR2 ANQGSEA. This CDR3 comprises 16 residues. For the CDR3, the DNA is TGCAGCGTTGATACCAGTAGCGCCTCTAGCACAGATACGCAGTATTTT. Residues: CSVDTSSASSTDTQYF.

This clone was observed many times. This sequence joins TRBV5-6 and TRBJ2-5, with 7 bases identical to TRBD1. CDR1 is SGHDT, CDR2 YYEEEE, per germline. V lost 0 bases and J lost 7; bases outside the gene matches: 6. This CDR3 contains 14 residues. The CDR3 DNA is TGTGCCAGCAGCTTGGGACAGGGCACAGGGACCCAGTACTTC. Its protein is CASSLGQGTGTQYF.

This clone rates as medium-sized. The chain couples TRBV2 to TRBJ2-7; 8 positions match TRBD1. Trimming removed 6 bases from V and 4 bases from J; junction bases left unmatched: 11. Germline V gene data show CDR1 as SNHLY and CDR2 as FYNNEI. The CDR3 totals 15 residues. The CDR3 DNA reads TGTGCCAGCAGATTTCGTGGGACAGGATATTACGAGCAGTACTTC. Its protein product is CASRFRGTGYYEQYF.

In this sample, this clone is medium-sized. The chain couples TRBV5-1 to TRBJ2-1; 9 bases agree with TRBD2. The CDR3 has 15 residues. With 4 bases clipped from V and 5 bases from J, the junction kept 7 bases outside the gene matches. Germline V CDR1 and CDR2: SGHRS, YFSETQ. CDR3 in amino acids: CASSPLAGRNNEQFF. The CDR3 DNA reads as TGCGCCAGCAGCCCACTAGCGGGCAGGAACAATGAGCAGTTCTTC.

This clone qualifies as medium-sized. V gene TRBV11-1 combines with J gene TRBJ1-6; TRBD1 is a possible D gene (5 bases). With 5 bases removed from V and 7 bases from J, the gap between germline ends came to 15 bases. Germline V gene sequence: CDR1 SGHAT, CDR2 FQDESV (reference sequence). CDR3 length: 15 residues. This chain's CDR3 is CASSVFGGDNSPLHF. In DNA, the CDR3 is TGTGCCAGCAGCGTTTTCGGGGGTGACAATTCACCCCTCCACTTT.